Listed below are T cell receptor beta chains from one sample, sequenced in a study of T-cell reconstitution after alpha-beta-depleted transplantation in children. TCRdb reprocessed the PCR reads via MiXCR and lists one record per CDR3 protein. The sample lists about 640,000 distinct CDR3 sequences, 16% occurring once. The source material was PBMCs from the stem cell graft donor, sampled from the stem cell graft. Every receptor here comes from a human donor who donated a stem cell graft to a child with acute myeloid leukemia. CDR3s include the opening cysteine and the closing phenylalanine or tryptophan. Fields, in order: clone size, V gene, J gene, D gene, CDR3 DNA, CDR3 protein. The D gene is left open where the match is weak. Part of the rows lack a size; the others show once, few, many or a class for expanded clones.

many	TRBV29-1	TRBJ1-2	NA	TGCAGCGTTGAAGAGGCCACCTCTAACTATGGCTACACCTTC	CSVEEATSNYGYTF
NA	TRBV24-1	TRBJ2-3	NA	TGTGCCACCAGTGACTTTCAAGATACGCAGTATTTT	CATSDFQDTQYF
many	TRBV20-1	TRBJ1-2	TRBD1	TGCAGTGCTTCCGCCGGGACAGGGCGCTATGGCTACACCTTC	CSASAGTGRYGYTF
NA	TRBV15	TRBJ2-1	NA	TGTGCCACCAGCAGATTAAACACCGGGTACAATGAGCAGTTCTTC	CATSRLNTGYNEQFF
many	TRBV5-1	TRBJ2-4	NA	TGCGCCAGCAGCCGAGCGCCAGGGTCCAAAAACATTCAGTACTTC	CASSRAPGSKNIQYF
many	TRBV6-5	TRBJ2-7	NA	TGTGCCAGCAGTTACTCGAGATCTTCCTACGAGCAGTACTTC	CASSYSRSSYEQYF
NA	TRBV25-1	TRBJ2-1	TRBD2	TGTGCCAGCGGTGGGACTAGCGGGGGGGCCTACAATGAGCAGTTCTTC	CASGGTSGGAYNEQFF
NA	TRBV28	TRBJ1-4	NA	TGTGCCAGCATAATGGCAGGGGCAGGAAAACTGTTTTTT	CASIMAGAGKLFF
many	TRBV29-1	TRBJ2-2	NA	TGCAGCGTTGTCGGACATTTGAACACCGGGGAGCTGTTTTTT	CSVVGHLNTGELFF
NA	TRBV20-1	TRBJ2-3	NA	TGCAGTGGAGAGACTACCGAACTCTCGAAAGTACCACTCACAGATACGCAGTATTTT	CSGETTELSKVPLTDTQYF
many	TRBV20-1	TRBJ2-3	TRBD2	TGCAGTGCTAGGGGTGCTAGCGGGGGGACAGATACGCAGTATTTT	CSARGASGGTDTQYF
few	TRBV20-1	TRBJ2-3	TRBD1	TGCAGTGCGTACTACACGGGACAGGGTTCCCCAGATACGCAGTATTTT	CSAYYTGQGSPDTQYF
NA	TRBV9	TRBJ2-5	TRBD1	TGTGCCAGCAGCGTAGCCCCCGGGACAGGGGTGGCTGGAGAGACCCAGTACTTC	CASSVAPGTGVAGETQYF
NA	TRBV5-6	TRBJ1-6	NA	TGTGCCAGCAGCTTAGGTCCAGGGGATAATTCACCCCTCCACTTT	CASSLGPGDNSPLHF
many	TRBV12-3/TRBV12-4	TRBJ2-1	TRBD1	TGTGCCAGTTATCCAGGGGGCGCCTACAATGAGCAGTTCTTC	CASYPGGAYNEQFF
few	TRBV18	TRBJ2-5	NA	TGTGCCAGCTCACCTCAGGGTAAAGAGACCCAGTACTTC	CASSPQGKETQYF
few	TRBV27	TRBJ1-2	NA	TGTGCCAGCGCCCCCACAGTGTCCTATGGCTACACCTTC	CASAPTVSYGYTF
few	TRBV7-9	TRBJ1-3	NA	TGTGCCAGCAGCCCTACCGTTGGGGGCGGAAACACCATATATTTT	CASSPTVGGGNTIYF
many	TRBV12-3/TRBV12-4	TRBJ1-6	TRBD1	TGTGCCAGCAGTCGGGACAGGGTGTCCTATAATTCACCCCTCCACTTT	CASSRDRVSYNSPLHF
many	TRBV7-9	TRBJ2-5	TRBD2	TGTGCCAGCAGCATCAGCGGGGGAGGAGAGACCCAGTACTTC	CASSISGGGETQYF
few	TRBV2	TRBJ2-3	TRBD1	TGTGCCAGCAGGGTGGGACAGGGCGGCACAGATACGCAGTATTTT	CASRVGQGGTDTQYF
many	TRBV15	TRBJ2-5	NA	TGTGCCACCAGCAAGGGACTTCCTCAAGAGACCCAGTACTTC	CATSKGLPQETQYF
NA	TRBV6-1	TRBJ2-7	NA	TGTGCCAGCAGTGAAAGTTTCAGCTACGAGCAGTACTTC	CASSESFSYEQYF
many	TRBV10-1	TRBJ1-1	NA	TGCGCCAGCAGGCTTGCAAAGAACACTGAAGCTTTCTTT	CASRLAKNTEAFF
NA	TRBV21-1	TRBJ1-5	NA	TGTGCCAGCAGCAAGTCCAAGACAGGGCAATGCAATCAGCCCCAGCATTTT	CASSKSKTGQCNQPQHF
NA	TRBV9	TRBJ2-1	TRBD1	TGTGCCAGCAGCACATACCACGGGACAGGTGCCAATGAGCAGTTCTTC	CASSTYHGTGANEQFF
many	TRBV5-1	TRBJ2-7	NA	TGCGCCAGCAGCTTCGGCAGCTCCTACGAGCAGTACTTC	CASSFGSSYEQYF